The present TCR beta chain was sequenced within a study of blood T cell repertoires in COVID-19 (dated by TCRdb to the early 2020s). Background on the whole study: Collaborator samples came from the United States, Italy and Spain and covered acute and convalescent phases of COVID-19. The prospective study material was composed of cDNA or gDNA derived from T cells, B-cell-depleted T cells, or PBMCs. Deeply sampled blood TCRbeta repertoires from subjects exposed to, actively infected with, or recovered from COVID-19 were included in the dataset. A freely available public database, intended as a resource for researchers studying the immune response to SARS-CoV-2, is where the repertoires were released. Samples were obtained from the ongoing ImmuneRACE study (first 160 participants) and from over 1,000 subjects provided by 6 global collaborators. A de-identified subject ID, COVID-19 status, age in years and sex were almost always included in the sample metadata. Where available, HLA class I and class II types were taken from metadata supplied by the sample provider and were not determined by assay-based typing.

The research as a whole found: How much clinical and demographic metadata was included differed by source and by participant, and the metadata was provided uncurated.

Collaborating institutions collected whole blood in K2EDTA tubes following their own protocols. For TCRbeta analysis, collaborator samples were shipped as frozen whole blood, as isolated PBMCs, or as DNA extracted from either sample type. On this clone itself: The target of this receptor is not known. No base quality information exists; no much larger clone differs at one position.

The immunoSEQ Assay, a bias-controlled multiplex PCR, was used to amplify TCRbeta CDR3 regions from genomic DNA. In the original analysis: The number of nucleated cells in each sample was estimated from the amplification of reference gene primers within the assay. To quantify the absolute abundance of each unique TCRbeta CDR3 rearrangement, sequence reads were collapsed and filtered. For each sample, productive Simpson clonality was calculated as the square root of Simpson's diversity index across productive rearrangements. TCRdb's version of the immuneACCESS table is confined to in-frame rearrangements and falls short of the full clone set. An unresolved V gene accounts for under half of the shortfall where checked; the remainder is of unknown origin. V and J calls and clone size follow that table, whereas D and trimming were derived from the DNA. The sample data list roughly 100,000 clones, and around nine tenths of these were observed just once. About 5% of the sample lies in the top ten.

The germline V gene (reference sequence) sets CDR1 to LGHDT and CDR2 to YNNKEL. V loses 5 bases at its end and J loses 2 bases; junction bases beyond the gene matches: 7. Reading from cysteine to phenylalanine, the CDR3 counts 16 amino acids. Only the CDR3 region is kept as DNA, spanning 48 bases read in frame from base 1. The material sequenced was peripheral blood. The receptor chain draws on TRBV3-1 (or the pseudogene TRBV3-2) and TRBJ2-1, with 9 central nucleotides matching TRBD1. The sequence was collected from a man aged 50 to 60 with acute or convalescent COVID-19. The sequence in DNA is TGTGCCAGCAGCGGGGGACAGGGCGAAACCTACAATGAGCAGTTCTTC. This translates into CASSGGQGETYNEQFF.